Listed below are T cell receptor beta chains from one sample, sequenced in a study of PD-L1 blockade in urothelial cancer. Data came from immunoSEQ multiplex PCR; TCRdb stores just in-frame clones and leaves some out. The sample records around 110,000 clones, about 89% being singletons. The starting material was PBMCs, obtained around atezolizumab (anti-PD-L1) treatment. These receptors were obtained from a man aged 60-69 years with urothelial cancer. Each CDR3 is given with its conserved first and last residue. Clone size is given for some rows only: seen once, a few or many times, or a class if the clone is expanded.

size	V	length	CDR3
-	TRBV2	14	CASKQGLAGSEQFF
-	TRBV27	14	CASSLRTANQPQHF
-	TRBV7-9	12	CASSLVELGYTF
-	TRBV6-1	14	CASSAVSGDYEQYF
-	TRBV19	15	CASSIEGSRRDGYTF
-	TRBV19	14	CASSSMGGVETQYF
-	TRBV7-6	14	CASSLAAGRETQYF
-	TRBV2	13	CASSQTELNIQYF
few	TRBV27	12	CASSPRNNEQFF
few	TRBV12-5	17	CASGLVLLAGNTGELFF
-	TRBV5-1	15	CASSLGGGVGNEQFF
once	TRBV7-8	16	CASSLDSGGAYNEQFF
-	TRBV7-9	13	CASSPRVAAEQYF
-	TRBV27	16	CASRGGRGALRNGYTF
-	TRBV23-1	15	CASSQSGRSNSPLHF
-	TRBV11-2	14	CASRVTGGTGELFF
-	TRBV5-1	18	CASSLGGTSISYTDTQYF
-	TRBV5-1	15	CASSWTGDGNQPQHF
few	TRBV6-1	14	CASTPQRSSYEQYF
-	TRBV9	16	CASSPHSGRGYNEQFF
-	TRBV7-2	13	CASSFTGGQTQYF
-	TRBV19	15	CASSRPTDNSYEQYF
-	TRBV18	15	CASSPPGTSVDTQYF
-	TRBV5-4	13	CASSLDGSYEQYF
-	TRBV18	14	CASSATGTSYEQYF
-	TRBV27	14	CASSLSWTGAEQYF
-	TRBV9	13	CASSVTTGGEQFF
once	TRBV28	15	CASSFLGSSYNEQFF
once	TRBV2	14	CASSEDRGGNIQYF
-	TRBV5-1	14	CASSLVGAVYEQYF
-	TRBV5-1	13	CASSKQGEGEQYF
once	TRBV7-9	14	CASSRGVSNQPQHF
-	TRBV5-1	17	CASSWGGWETPSSEQFF
-	TRBV5-1	14	CASSLGQGRYEQYF
-	TRBV19	16	CASSIDQSGRGDTQYF
-	TRBV9	11	CASSQGVTLHF
-	TRBV29-1	14	CSVEDTGYGNTIYF
-	TRBV11-2	13	CASTGQPDQPQHF
-	TRBV6-5	14	CASMNSGRNNEQFF